The 17 T cell receptor beta chains presented below share a single source sample, sequenced in a study of blood T cell repertoires in COVID-19. Assay: immunoSEQ multiplex PCR; the TCRdb copy retains only in-frame clones and omits some. The sample lists roughly 440,000 clones, approximately 88% occurring once. Specimen: peripheral blood. The source is a woman aged 45 to 65 with COVID-19, enrolled during active disease.

The rearrangement uses TRBV25-1 and TRBJ1-3; D unclear. The CDR3 loop spans 15 amino acids. Trimming shortened V by 5 bases and J by 2 bases, and 13 bases separated the two germline ends. From germline, CDR1 is MGHDK and CDR2 SYGVNS. CDR3: CASSPTREAGNTIYF. The CDR3 DNA is TGTGCCAGCAGTCCCACGCGCGAAGCTGGAAACACCATATATTTT.

This clone was observed many times. V and J are TRBV10-3 and TRBJ1-6; D may be TRBD1 (6 bases). Germline CDR1 ENHRY, CDR2 SYGVKD. The CDR3 sequence is 14 residues long. V shed 3 bases and J shed 6 bases, with 9 bases lying between them. CDR3 loop: CAISEVRGNSPLHF. The CDR3 DNA follows: TGTGCCATCAGTGAAGTCAGGGGTAATTCACCCCTCCACTTT.

The CDR3 loop is CASGPGGYQPQHF. The CDR3 DNA follows: TGTGCCAGCGGCCCTGGGGGGTATCAGCCCCAGCATTTT. The chain is built from TRBV6-6 and TRBJ1-5, with D perhaps matching TRBD1 (5 bases). Between the trimmed V and J ends, which lost 8 bases and 5 bases, there was a span of 13 bases. There are 13 residues in the CDR3. Germline loops: CDR1 MNHNY, CDR2 SVGAGI (reference sequence).

The genes are TRBV14 and TRBJ1-5; possible D gene TRBD1, 6 bases. The ends were cut back, 9 bases at V and 5 bases at J, with 17 bases in the middle. Germline CDR1 and CDR2: SGHDN and FVKESK. The CDR3 consists of 14 residues. The CDR3 loop is CASLGGARDQPQHF. Written as DNA, the CDR3 is TGTGCCAGTCTCGGGGGGGCGCGTGATCAGCCCCAGCATTTT.

There are a few counts of this clone. The chain joins TRBV9 to TRBJ1-1, with a tentative D call TRBD1 (6 bases). V was clipped by 3 bases and J by 1 base, with 7 bases between them. In germline, CDR1 is SGDLS, CDR2 YYNGEE. The CDR3 runs 13 residues. CDR3 loop: CASSEQGNTEAFF. CDR3 coding DNA: TGTGCCAGCAGCGAACAGGGGAACACTGAAGCTTTCTTT.

J is TRBJ1-4 and V is TRBV11-1; no definite D call. CDR1 is SGHAT and CDR2 is FQDESV in the germline V gene (reference sequence). The V and J ends lost 3 bases and 1 base respectively, with 6 bases between them. CDR3 length equals 14 residues. The CDR3 spells CASSFGVTNEKLFF. For the CDR3, the DNA is TGTGCCAGCAGCTTCGGAGTAACTAATGAAAAACTGTTTTTT. The variable domain in full, completed from reference TRBV11-1 and TRBJ1-4, reads EAEVAQSPRYKITEKSQAVAFWCDPISGHATLYWYRQILGQGPELLVQFQDESVVDDSQLPKDRFSAERLKGVDSTLKIQPAELGDSAMYLCASSFGVTNEKLFFGSGTQLSVL.

The genes are TRBV7-2 and TRBJ2-3, with 8 bases matching TRBD2. CDR1 and CDR2 (germline): SGHTA, FQGNSA. J was trimmed by 14 bases and V by 6 bases; bases with no gene match: 19. CDR3 size: 15 residues. DNA of the CDR3: TGTGCCAGCAGGGACCAAGCGGGGGCCGGACTTCAATGGTATTTT. Translation: CASRDQAGAGLQWYF.

This clone has only one observation. The chain links TRBV5-1 to TRBJ1-2; D is unclear. The CDR3 length is 15 residues. Germline V gives CDR1 SGHRS, CDR2 YFSETQ. V was cut by 0 bases and J by 2 bases, with 11 bases left in between. CDR3 residues: CASSLEVRGNYGYTF. DNA for the CDR3: TGCGCCAGCAGCTTGGAAGTGAGAGGGAACTATGGCTACACCTTC.

The chain couples TRBV19 to TRBJ2-7; TRBD1 matches at 8 bases. Germline CDR1 reads LNHDA; CDR2 reads SQIVND (reference sequence). This CDR3 is 15 amino acids long. V gave up 3 bases and J gave up 3 bases; unmatched junction bases: 7. CDR3 region: CASSMGAGGNYEQYF. DNA for the CDR3: TGTGCCAGTAGTATGGGAGCAGGGGGCAACTACGAGCAGTACTTC.

The CDR3 DNA is TGCGCCAGCAGCTGGGATCGGGACAGTGGCTACACCATATATTTT. Translating it yields CASSWDRDSGYTIYF. This sequence joins TRBV5-1 and TRBJ1-3; 7 bases map to TRBD1. This CDR3 region has 15 residues. Trimming at V came to 3 bases and at J to 8 bases, leaving 11 bases not matched to a gene. The V gene's germline CDR1 is SGHRS and CDR2 YFSETQ.

The gene calls are TRBV18 and TRBJ1-1; no clear D gene. V lost 6 bases and J 4 bases, leaving 15 bases between the germline ends. CDR3 size: 14 residues. CDR1 is KGHSH and CDR2 is LQKENI in the germline V gene. This CDR3 reads CASSPGGESTEAFF. DNA of the CDR3: TGTGCCAGCTCCCCCGGAGGAGAGAGCACTGAAGCTTTCTTT.

The chain has TRBV2 and TRBJ2-7; 14 bases line up with TRBD2. Germline-derived CDR1 and CDR2 are SNHLY and FYNNEI. This CDR3 region has 18 residues. Trimming cost V 1 base and J 5 bases; bases outside gene matches: 10. The chain's CDR3 is CASSEVLRTSGGRNEQYF. Written as DNA, the CDR3 is TGTGCCAGCAGTGAAGTCCTTCGGACTAGCGGGGGGCGGAACGAGCAGTACTTC. The full variable domain, completed using reference TRBV2 and TRBJ2-7, is EPEVTQTPSHQVTQMGQEVILRCVPISNHLYFYWYRQILGQKVEFLVSFYNNEISEKSEIFDDQFSVERPDGSNFTLKIRSTKLEDSAMYFCASSEVLRTSGGRNEQYFGPGTRLTVT.

Only a few counts were recorded for this clone. The chain joins TRBV10-3 to TRBJ1-1; unclear D gene. With 6 bases removed from V and 4 bases from J, the gap between germline ends came to 12 bases. The CDR3 has 13 amino acids. Per the germline V gene, CDR1 is ENHRY and CDR2 is SYGVKD. The CDR3 is CAISGVVSTEAFF. For the CDR3, the DNA is TGTGCCATCAGCGGGGTGGTTAGCACTGAAGCTTTCTTT.

V gene TRBV14 combines with J gene TRBJ1-6, with unresolved D. Trimming shortened V by 4 bases and J by 0 bases, and 10 bases separated the two germline ends. CDR3 length: 16 amino acids. Per the germline V gene, CDR1 is SGHDN and CDR2 is FVKESK. This CDR3 is CASSPYHGSYNSPLHF. In DNA form, the CDR3 reads TGTGCCAGCAGCCCCTATCACGGCTCCTATAATTCACCCCTCCACTTT.

This sequence joins TRBV5-1 and TRBJ2-7, with D possibly being TRBD1 (6 bases). CDR1 and CDR2 from the germline V gene are SGHRS and YFSETQ. Trimming stripped 3 bases from V and 7 bases from J, with 17 bases between. CDR3 length equals 14 residues. The CDR3, as DNA: TGCGCCAGCAGCTCCTGGGACAAGCCAACGGAGCAGTACTTC. Its translation: CASSSWDKPTEQYF.

The rearrangement joins TRBV29-1 to TRBJ1-4, with D perhaps TRBD1 (5 bases). V lost 4 bases to trimming and J lost 6 bases, with 12 bases between them. Looked up from germline, CDR1 is SQVTM and CDR2 is ANQGSEA. This CDR3 spans 13 amino acids. The DNA of the CDR3 is TGCAGCGTTGGACGACAGCCGGATGAAAAACTGTTTTTT. This gives the protein CSVGRQPDEKLFF. The whole variable domain, filled in from reference TRBV29-1 and TRBJ1-4, reads SAVISQKPSRDICQRGTSLTIQCQVDSQVTMMFWYRQQPGQSLTLIATANQGSEATYESGFVIDKFPISRPNLTFSTLTVSNMSPEDSSIYLCSVGRQPDEKLFFGSGTQLSVL.

The rearrangement uses TRBV21-1 and TRBJ1-5. TRBV21-1 represents a pseudogene. The CDR3 extends over 15 amino acids. CDR3 DNA sequence: TGTGCCAGCAGCAAAGGGGAGGGTAGCAATCAGCCCCAGCATTTT. As protein: CASSKGEGSNQPQHF.